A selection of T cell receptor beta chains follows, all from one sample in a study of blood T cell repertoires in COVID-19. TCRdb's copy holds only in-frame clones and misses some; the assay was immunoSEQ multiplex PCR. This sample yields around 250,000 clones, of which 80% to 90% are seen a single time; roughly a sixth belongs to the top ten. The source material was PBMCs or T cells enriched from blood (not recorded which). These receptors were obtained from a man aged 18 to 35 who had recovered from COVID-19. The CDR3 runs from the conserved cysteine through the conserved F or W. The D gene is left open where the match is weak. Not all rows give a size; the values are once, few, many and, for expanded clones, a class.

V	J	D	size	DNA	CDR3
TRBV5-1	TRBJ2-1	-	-	TGCGCCAGCAGCTTTAACAATGAGCAGTTCTTC	CASSFNNEQFF
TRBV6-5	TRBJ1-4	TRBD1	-	TGTGCCAGCAGTAAACGGACAGGGCGTGAAAAACTGTTTTTT	CASSKRTGREKLFF
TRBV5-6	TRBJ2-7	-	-	TGTGCCAGCAGCGTTGCCGGGACAAGGTACGAGCAGTACTTC	CASSVAGTRYEQYF
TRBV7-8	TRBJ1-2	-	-	TGTGCCAGCAGCTTAGTGGAGGTGAATGGCTACACCTTC	CASSLVEVNGYTF
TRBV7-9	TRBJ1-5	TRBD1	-	TGTGCCAGCAGCCCGGACAGGGGAAATCAGCCCCAGCATTTT	CASSPDRGNQPQHF
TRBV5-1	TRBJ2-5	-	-	TGCGCCAGCAGCTTGGCTCCCCGGGAGATACAAGAGACCCAGTACTTC	CASSLAPREIQETQYF
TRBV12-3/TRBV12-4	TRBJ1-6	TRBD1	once	TGTGCCAGCAGACAGGGGAAGGGCTCACCCCTCCACTTT	CASRQGKGSPLHF
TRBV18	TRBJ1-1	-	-	TGTGCCAGCTCACCCCAGAAGAACACTGAAGCTTTCTTT	CASSPQKNTEAFF
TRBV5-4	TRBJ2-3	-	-	TGTGCCAGCAGCTCAAAAAACACAGATACGCAGTATTTT	CASSSKNTDTQYF
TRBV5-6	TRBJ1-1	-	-	TGTGCCAGCAGCGGGACACTAACCACTGAAGCTTTCTTT	CASSGTLTTEAFF
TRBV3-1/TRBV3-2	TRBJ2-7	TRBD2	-	TGTGCCAGCAGCTTCGACGGCGGGGGGGCGGAGCAGTACTTC	CASSFDGGGAEQYF
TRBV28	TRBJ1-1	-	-	TGTGCCAGCACTTCCGGGGGGACTGAAGCTTTCTTT	CASTSGGTEAFF
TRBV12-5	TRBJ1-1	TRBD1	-	TGTGCTAGTGGTGGACGGACAGGGCGGAACACTGAAGCTTTCTTT	CASGGRTGRNTEAFF
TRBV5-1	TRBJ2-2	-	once	TGCGCCAGCAGCTTGGGTCAGAAAAACACCGGGGAGCTGTTTTTT	CASSLGQKNTGELFF
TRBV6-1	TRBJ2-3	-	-	TGTGCCAGCAGTGAGAATGCGGATACGCAGTATTTT	CASSENADTQYF
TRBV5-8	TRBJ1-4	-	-	TGTGCCAGCAGCTTGGGAGAACTTGCAACTAATGAAAAACTGTTTTTT	CASSLGELATNEKLFF
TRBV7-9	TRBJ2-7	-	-	TGTGCCAGCAGCTTAACGGGTCGCTACGAGCAGTACTTC	CASSLTGRYEQYF
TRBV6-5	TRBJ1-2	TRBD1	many	TGTGCCAGCAGTTACTCGAGGACAGGGGGAAACTATGGCTACACCTTC	CASSYSRTGGNYGYTF
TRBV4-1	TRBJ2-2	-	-	TGCGCCAGCAGCCAAGACCACACCTACACCGGGGAGCTGTTTTTT	CASSQDHTYTGELFF
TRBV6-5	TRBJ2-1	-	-	TGTGCCAGCAGAAACAGGCGGAGCTCCTACAATGAGCAGTTCTTC	CASRNRRSSYNEQFF
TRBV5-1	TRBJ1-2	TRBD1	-	TGCGCCAGCAGAACGGCCGCCGGGACAGGGGACGTTAACTATGGCTACACCTTC	CASRTAAGTGDVNYGYTF
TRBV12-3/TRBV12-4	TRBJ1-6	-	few	TGTGCCAGCAGATTACAGGATTCACCCCTCCACTTT	CASRLQDSPLHF
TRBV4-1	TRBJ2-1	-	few	TGCGCCAGCAGCCAAGAGAATAGCGATGAGCAGTTCTTC	CASSQENSDEQFF
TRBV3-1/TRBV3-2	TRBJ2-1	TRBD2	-	TGTGCCAGCAGCCCCACTAGCGGGGGGGTGAATGAGCAGTTCTTC	CASSPTSGGVNEQFF
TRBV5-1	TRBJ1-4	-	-	TGCGCCAGCAGCTACAGCTCAACTAATGAAAAACTGTTTTTT	CASSYSSTNEKLFF
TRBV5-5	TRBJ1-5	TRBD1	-	TGTGCCAGCAGCCGACAGGGGTGGGAGAATCAGCCCCAGCATTTT	CASSRQGWENQPQHF
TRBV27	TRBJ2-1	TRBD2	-	TGTGCCAGCAGTTTGCTTACCCTAGCGGGAGCTGATAATGAGCAGTTCTTC	CASSLLTLAGADNEQFF
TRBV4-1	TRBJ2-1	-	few	TGCGCCAGCAGCCGGGCCTTCCTCTCCTACAATGAGCAGTTCTTC	CASSRAFLSYNEQFF
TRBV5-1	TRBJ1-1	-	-	TGCGCCAGCAGCCGTGGAGGTGGTGAAGCTTTCTTT	CASSRGGGEAFF
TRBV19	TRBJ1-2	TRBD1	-	TGTGCCAGTAGTATCCTGACAGGGGCAGGCGGCTACACCTTC	CASSILTGAGGYTF
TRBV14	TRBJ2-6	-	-	TGTGCCAGCAGCCAGGCGAGAGTACAGGTGCTCTCTGGGGCCAACGTCCTGACTTTC	CASSQARVQVLSGANVLTF
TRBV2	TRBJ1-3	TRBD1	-	TGTGCCAGCAGTTTGGACAGGGCCTCCTCTGGAAACACCATATATTTT	CASSLDRASSGNTIYF
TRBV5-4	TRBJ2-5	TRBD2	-	TGTGCCAGCAGCAGGGGTCAGCAGCGGGAGAGGGAGACCCAGTACTTC	CASSRGQQRERETQYF
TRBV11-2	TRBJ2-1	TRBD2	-	TGTGCCAGCAGCTTACGCGGGAGGGCCTTAGATGAGCAGTTCTTC	CASSLRGRALDEQFF
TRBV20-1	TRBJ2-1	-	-	TGCAGTGCAACGGAGGGCAATGAGCAGTTCTTC	CSATEGNEQFF
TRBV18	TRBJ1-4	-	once	TGTGCCAGCTCACCACCTGGTCAGGGTAGCGAAAAACTGTTTTTT	CASSPPGQGSEKLFF
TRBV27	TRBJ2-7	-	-	TGTGCCAGCACGGGGTTTGGGTACGAGCAGTACTTC	CASTGFGYEQYF
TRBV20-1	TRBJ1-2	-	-	TGCAGTGCAACACCTAACTATGGCTACACCTTC	CSATPNYGYTF
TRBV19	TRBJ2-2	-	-	TGTGCCAGCGGTCACAGGGATTTTAGGGAGCTGTTTTTT	CASGHRDFRELFF
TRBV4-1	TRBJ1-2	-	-	TGCGCCAGCAGCCAAGAACGATGGCGTACAGGCTATGGCTACACCTTC	CASSQERWRTGYGYTF
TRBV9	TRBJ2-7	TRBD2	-	TGTGCCAGCAGCGTCGGGGGGGAATCCTACGAGCAGTACTTC	CASSVGGESYEQYF
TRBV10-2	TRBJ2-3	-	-	TGCGCCAGCTCCCGGACAGCAACAGATACGCAGTATTTT	CASSRTATDTQYF
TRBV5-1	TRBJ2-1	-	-	TGCGCCAGCAGCTTGGACGGGGAATCCTACAATGAGCAGTTCTTC	CASSLDGESYNEQFF
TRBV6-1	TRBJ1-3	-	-	TGTGCCAGCAGTGGTTGGACAGCACTCTCTGGAAACACCATATATTTT	CASSGWTALSGNTIYF
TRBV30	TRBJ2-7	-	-	TGTGCCTGGAGTGTCGGGACTTACGAGCAGTACTTC	CAWSVGTYEQYF